Listed here is a single TCR beta chain. The antigen remains undetermined. The germline gives CDR1 LNHNV, CDR2 YYDKDF (reference sequence). This CDR3 spans 16 amino acids. The data stem from a study of monozygotic twins with inflammatory bowel disease. The study's findings and limits: Fewer shared clonotypes with others were found in IBD patients than in healthy twins, especially with disease activity. Inverse Simpson values showed less TCRbeta diversity in IBD patients than in their healthy co-twins. Part of the variability in patient repertoires may have come from differing immunosuppressive treatments.

The unique tags termed UMIs, each holding a 6-nucleotide sample barcode, were added by means of template switching. TCRdb re-called the 5' RACE reads and catalogs CDR3 proteins one per entry, DNA excluded. This sample's table reports a few hundred thousand distinct CDR3 sequences. This clonotype was sampled from a human donor with ulcerative colitis or Crohn's disease, or a healthy co-twin of an affected twin (not recorded which). Sequencing used blood. The genes are TRBV15 and TRBJ1-5; the D call from TCRdb, TRBD1, cannot be confirmed without DNA. CDR3 residues: CATSRQTGVGSQPQHF.